This T cell receptor (beta chain) was sequenced during a study of shared clonotypes between healthy human individuals. This clone was counted between two and nine times. Its antigen is not known. Overall study results and limits: The naive CD4 repertoires of four donors were compared, and around 4.7% of clonotypes were shared. Naive subsets tended to show greater estimated richness than memory subsets.

This CDR3 contains 14 residues. V lost 3 bases and J 3 bases, leaving 8 bases between the germline ends. Per the germline V gene, CDR1 is ENHRY and CDR2 is SYGVKD. Sorted-subset replicate PCRs used 150 to 200 ng of genomic DNA. This amount corresponded to approximately 30,000 T cell genomes. Method: immunoSEQ multiplex PCR; TCRdb's copy keeps in-frame clones and lacks some. The data hold about 2,100,000 clones, with 90% to 95% observed a single time. Naive CD8 cells lacked CD45RO and underwent positive selection for CCR7, leaving out terminally differentiated effector memory CD45RA+ cells. Sequenced: naive CD8+ T cells from PBMCs. The chain joins TRBV10-3 to TRBJ2-2, with D perhaps given as TRBD1 or TRBD2 (5 bases each). The sequence came from a man younger than 35 in good health. Some clones in this sample may be carry-over from other donors' samples. The CDR3 loop is CAISDWGHTGELFF. CDR3 DNA: TGTGCCATCAGTGATTGGGGACACACCGGGGAGCTGTTTTTT.